These 2 T cell receptor beta chains share one sample of origin, sequenced in a study of T-cell memory formation after mild COVID-19 (dated by TCRdb to the early 2020s). Preparation of the library involved 5' RACE. These reads were obtained on an Illumina NovaSeq 6000. The public reads were quality trimmed at Q25 with fastp and then assembled into clones with MiXCR by TCRdb, keeping productive beta chains. Each record represents a unique CDR3 protein, reported with the most common genes and DNA among its rows. The sample table records 170,000 or so distinct CDR3 sequences; roughly a fifth of these occur just once. The top ten hold roughly 23% of the sample. Sequences were obtained from PBMCs or a T cell subset sorted from them (not recorded which). These receptors all come from an adult woman who had mild COVID-19 (a few samples of this study predate the infection). The sample titles of this study are shuffled in the database, so cell type and time point are left out; the donor was told from shared clones.

The chain recombines TRBV7-2 with TRBJ2-7; D remains ambiguous. There are 13 residues in the CDR3. Germline loops: CDR1 SGHTA, CDR2 FQGNSA. V was clipped by 0 bases and J by 4 bases, with 7 bases between them. The CDR3 DNA reads TGTGCCAGCAGCTTAGCCAGGCTTTACGAGCAGTACTTC. This gives the protein CASSLARLYEQYF.

This clonotype was detected a few times. The genes are TRBV5-6 and TRBJ2-5; the D is unclear. The CDR3 is 14 residues long. V was shortened by 1 base and J by 3 bases, with 10 bases between the two germline ends. Looked up from germline, CDR1 is SGHDT and CDR2 is YYEEEE. The CDR3 loop reads CASSLLAGEETQYF. Here the CDR3 DNA reads TGTGCCAGCAGCTTGTTAGCTGGGGAAGAGACCCAGTACTTC.